Sequencing of this T cell receptor (beta chain) was carried out in a study of T-cell memory formation after mild COVID-19. Study outcomes and limitations: Certain responding clones were present in pre-infection memory, suggesting participation of cross-reactive memory. Clones that shrank (day 15 to 85) were balanced CD4/CD8, whereas later expanders leaned CD4+.

In regard to this clonotype: The antigen remains unidentified.

Via MiXCR, TCRdb re-called the 5' RACE reads, giving one row per CDR3 protein. This sample has roughly 310,000 distinct CDR3 sequences, with 15% to 20% found just once. V lost 7 bases and J lost 5; bases outside the gene matches: 7. CDR3 length equals 15 residues. The TCR sequence derives from a man younger than 35 who had mild COVID-19 (a few samples of this study predate the infection). Cell type and time point are not known. The V and J genes are TRBV12-3 or TRBV12-4 and TRBJ2-5, with TRBD2 matching over 13 bases. Material for sequencing was PBMCs or a T cell subset sorted from them (not recorded which). The CDR3 DNA reads as TGTGCCAGCACCCAGACTAGCGGGGGGTGGGAGACCCAGTACTTC. Its protein is CASTQTSGGWETQYF.